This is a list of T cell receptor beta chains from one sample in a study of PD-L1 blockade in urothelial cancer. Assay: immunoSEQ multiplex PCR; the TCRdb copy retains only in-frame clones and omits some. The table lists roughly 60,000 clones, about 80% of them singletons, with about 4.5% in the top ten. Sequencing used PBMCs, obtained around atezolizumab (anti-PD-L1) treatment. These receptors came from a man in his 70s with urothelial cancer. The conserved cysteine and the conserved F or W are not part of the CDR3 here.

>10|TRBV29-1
SVGGMDQPQH
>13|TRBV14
ASSQDGSGYYGYT
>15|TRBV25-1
ASSERIGRLGTYEQY
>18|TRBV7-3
ASSAYLPGQGPLYGQPQH
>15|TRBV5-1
ASSTGLAGGGDNEQF
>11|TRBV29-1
SVSTQGEETQY
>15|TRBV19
ASSMNPGTGFNQPQH
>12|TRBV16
ASSQTDRGYGYT
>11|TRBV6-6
ASSWTSGYEQY
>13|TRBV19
ASAMGQGASGELF
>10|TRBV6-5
ASSPLGGEQY
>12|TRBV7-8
ASSLGGRTGELF
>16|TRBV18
ASQPGAGGWLATGELF
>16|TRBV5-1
ASSAPTSGSHGTYEQY
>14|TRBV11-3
ASSRTSGRSYNEQF
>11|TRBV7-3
ASSLNAASAQH
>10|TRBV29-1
SVEWVQDGYT
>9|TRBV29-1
SVEQGGEQY
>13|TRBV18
ASSRAAHAGETQY
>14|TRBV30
AWSAFRDSSNYGYT
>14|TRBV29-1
SVAPGLAGGKNIQY
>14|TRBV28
ASSFFLPGRFPEAF
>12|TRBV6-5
ASILSQGGTEAF
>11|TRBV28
ASSPPQGYEQY
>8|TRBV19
ATGTGELF
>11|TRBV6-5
ASKLDRVSEQY
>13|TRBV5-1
ASSGTGAGNTEAF
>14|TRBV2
ASSPRAGAFTDTQY
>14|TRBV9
ASSVAGWGTNNEQF
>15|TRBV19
ASSISGGQEPNQPQH
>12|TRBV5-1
ASSLVAGAGEQY
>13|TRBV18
ASSPPGQTNTEAF
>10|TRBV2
ASTDSLGEQF
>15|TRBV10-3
AISEPKEGLPSYEQY